This T cell receptor beta chain was found in a study of T-cell memory formation after mild COVID-19. Study context: TCR clusters mostly belonged to single donors. Study-wide points: CD4+ contracting clones were found mainly in CM and EM, and CD8+ ones in EMRA. The appearance of some responding clones in pre-infection memory suggested that cross-reactive memory joined.

It was 5'RACE with constant-segment primers that produced the TCR alpha and TCR beta cDNA libraries, which carried sample barcodes and UMIs. Using its own MiXCR run on the 5' RACE reads, TCRdb lists one record per CDR3 protein. This table has 300,000 to 350,000 distinct CDR3 sequences, roughly a fifth appearing once. To note about this clonotype: Its target is not known.

Germline V gives CDR1 SGHRS, CDR2 YFSETQ. V was cut by 4 bases and J by 0 bases, with 14 bases left in between. The CDR3 length is 15 residues. The sequence derives from a man aged 18-30 years who had mild COVID-19 (a few samples of this study predate the infection). Cell type and time point are not known. Sequencing input: PBMCs or a T cell subset sorted from them (not recorded which). This chain uses TRBV5-1 with TRBJ2-7, with D maybe TRBD2 (6 bases). CDR3 DNA sequence: TGCGCCAGCAGCGTTGGGGGGACTCGCTCCTACGAGCAGTACTTC. Translation: CASSVGGTRSYEQYF.